These 5 T cell receptor beta chains originate from one sample sequenced in a study of metastatic and nonmetastatic thyroid tumors. TCRdb called clones again from the PCR reads with MiXCR. Here the sample spans some 20,000 clones, approximately 22% being singletons. All patients reached thyroid surgery having received no treatment beforehand. The specimen sequenced was adjacent normal tissue. The receptors come from a female donor with papillary thyroid cancer or a benign thyroid nodule (not recorded which). Some clones in this sample may be carry-over from other donors' samples.

Comments on this clone: Given a much more abundant clone one base away, this may be a read error. V is TRBV28 and J is TRBJ1-1; the D gene is possibly TRBD1 (5 bases). Germline assignment: CDR1 MDHEN and CDR2 SYDVKM. This CDR3 has 18 amino acids. V lost 2 bases, J lost 3 bases, and 22 bases lay in between. The CDR3 nucleotides read TGTGCCAGCAGTTTAGAGGGCGGGGGGTATTTGGGGTACACTGAAGCTTTCTTT. Its protein product is CASSLEGGGYLGYTEAFF. The full variable domain, completed using reference TRBV28 and TRBJ1-1, is DVKVTQSSRYLVKRTGEKVFLECVQDMDHENMFWYRQDPGLGLRLIYFSYDVKMKEKGDIPEGYSVSREKKERFSLILESASTNQTSMYLCASSLEGGGYLGYTEAFFGQGTRLTVV.

The sample holds a few counts of this clone. DNA for the CDR3: TGTGCCACCAGCAGAGCGCTGACAGGGGATACGCAGTATTTT. Amino acids: CATSRALTGDTQYF. The V and J genes are TRBV15 and TRBJ2-3; 7 bases agree with TRBD1. Germline V gene lookup returns CDR1 LNHNV and CDR2 YYDKDF (reference sequence). This CDR3 is built from 14 residues. With 1 base clipped from V and 6 bases from J, the junction kept 4 bases outside the gene matches.

This clone was detected only a few times. This may come from a read error, since a much larger clone is one base off. This chain connects TRBV2 to TRBJ2-5; 7 positions match TRBD2. The J call may be faulty, since TRBJ2-1 better matches the DNA end. Per the germline V gene, CDR1 is SNHLY and CDR2 is FYNNEI. This CDR3 is built from 13 residues. For the CDR3, the DNA is TGTGCCAGGCGGGAGAGGGGCTACAATGATCAGTTCTTC. Its protein is CARRERGYNDQFF.

As concerns this clone: This may come from a read error, since a much larger clone is one base off. V gene TRBV20-1 combines with J gene TRBJ1-5; perhaps TRBD1 as D (6 bases). Germline V gene sequence: CDR1 DFQATT, CDR2 SNEGSKA (reference sequence). CDR3 length: 13 amino acids. The DNA for the CDR3 is TGTAGTGCTAGAGTTGAAGGGGGTAAGTCCCAGCATTTT. This sequence encodes CSARVEGGKSQHF.

The rearrangement joins TRBV12-3 or TRBV12-4 to TRBJ1-6; D unresolved. V lost 5 bases and J 8 bases, leaving 7 bases between the germline ends. CDR3 length equals 12 residues. CDR3: CASSPTDSPLHF. DNA of the CDR3: TGTGCCAGCAGTCCTACAGATTCACCCCTCCACTTT.